These 10 T cell receptor beta chains came from one sample sequenced in a study of PD-1 blockade in classical Hodgkin lymphoma. Time point reported: cycle 4 day 1 (C4D1), after 5 to 7 weeks of nivolumab. Each patient experienced a relapse that followed autologous stem cell transplantation, and brentuximab vedotin exposure varied. The data were produced by immunoSEQ multiplex PCR, yet TCRdb's version contains in-frame clones alone and is incomplete. The top ten clones hold roughly 7% of a sample with about 21,000 clones, approximately 80% of them seen once. Sample: peripheral blood mononuclear cells (PBMCs), taken before the fourth cycle of nivolumab. Receptors originate from a human donor with classical Hodgkin lymphoma.

This clone was counted once. This chain connects TRBV5-1 to TRBJ2-7; 8 bases line up with TRBD2. CDR3 length: 16 residues. J lost 7 bases, V lost 0 bases, and 12 bases had no gene match. CDR1 and CDR2 (germline): SGHRS, YFSETQ. CDR3: CASSLEGGGGSREQYF. The CDR3 coding sequence is TGCGCCAGCAGCTTGGAAGGCGGCGGGGGGTCCCGAGAGCAGTACTTC.

The chain couples TRBV7-5 to TRBJ1-1; TRBD1, the table's D call, lacks a check against the DNA. TRBV7-5 is marked as a pseudogene. The CDR3 is made up of 12 amino acids. The CDR3 region has the DNA TGTGTCACGCATCAGGGGAACACTGAAGCTTTCTTT. Translation: CVTHQGNTEAFF.

CDR3 protein: CASSQDRQGGPDEQYF. The CDR3 DNA sequence: TGTGCCAGCAGCCAAGACAGGCAGGGAGGTCCGGACGAGCAGTACTTC. This sequence joins TRBV5-4 and TRBJ2-7; TRBD1 or TRBD2 may be the D gene (6 bases each). Trimming shortened V by 4 bases and J by 5 bases, and 22 bases separated the two germline ends. Germline assignment: CDR1 SGHNT and CDR2 YYREEE (reference sequence). The CDR3 runs 16 residues.

This chain uses TRBV6-1 with TRBJ2-7, with 9 bases lining up with TRBD1. Germline-derived CDR1 and CDR2 are MNHNS and SASEGT. The CDR3 covers 14 residues. Germline trimming cut 7 bases from V and 2 bases from J; bases unmatched to any gene: 6. The CDR3 region is CASNRDRATYEQYF. The CDR3 bases are TGTGCCAGCAATAGGGACAGGGCCACCTACGAGCAGTACTTC.

The count of this clone is one. The J gene is TRBJ2-2, the V gene TRBV6-5; TRBD2 might be the D (6 bases). Germline loops: CDR1 MNHEY, CDR2 SVGAGI. Trimming took off 7 bases at V and 1 base at J, with 10 bases between the two ends. The CDR3 is 14 residues long. The CDR3 sequence: CASKRGGNTGELFF. Written as DNA, the CDR3 is TGTGCCAGCAAAAGGGGAGGGAACACCGGGGAGCTGTTTTTT.

The CDR3 is CASSLNSHTEAFF. The CDR3 bases are TGTGCCAGCAGCTTAAACAGCCACACTGAAGCTTTCTTT. The chain joins TRBV7-8 to TRBJ1-1, with D unclear. This CDR3 contains 13 residues. V gave up 2 bases and J gave up 3 bases, with 7 bases separating them. Per the germline V gene, CDR1 is SGHVS and CDR2 is FQNEAQ.

The CDR3 protein is CASSPASGAGETQYF. Here the CDR3 DNA reads TGTGCCAGCTCACCTGCTTCGGGGGCGGGGGAGACCCAGTACTTC. The chain links TRBV18 to TRBJ2-5; either TRBD1 or TRBD2 may supply D (6 bases each). The CDR3 loop spans 15 amino acids. The ends were cut back, 3 bases at V and 5 bases at J, with 16 bases in the middle. Germline lookup yields CDR1 KGHSH and CDR2 LQKENI.

This chain connects TRBV5-1 to TRBJ1-4, with a weak D call TRBD1 (6 bases). V lost 7 bases, J lost 0 bases, and 10 bases lay in between. Germline values: CDR1 SGHRS, CDR2 YFSETQ. The CDR3 is 14 residues long. Here the CDR3 reads CASSEGATNEKLFF. As DNA, the CDR3 is TGCGCCAGCTCTGAGGGGGCAACTAATGAAAAACTGTTTTTT.

The chain combines TRBV2 with TRBJ2-5; D not resolved. Germline CDR1 and CDR2: SNHLY and FYNNEI. Trimming removed 2 bases at V and 2 bases at J, with 6 bases between. The CDR3 runs 13 residues. CDR3 sequence: CASSEYLQETQYF. Here the CDR3 DNA reads TGTGCCAGCAGTGAATACTTACAAGAGACCCAGTACTTC.

This rearrangement joins TRBV7-9 to TRBJ1-2, with D uncertain. Between the trimmed V and J ends, which lost 6 bases and 5 bases, there was a span of 7 bases. The CDR3 is 11 residues long. Germline loops: CDR1 SEHNR, CDR2 FQNEAQ (reference sequence). Here the CDR3 reads CASSSFYGYTF. In DNA, the CDR3 is TGTGCCAGCAGTTCCTTTTATGGCTACACCTTC.